Described below is a single T cell receptor (beta chain) sequence and its context. Trimming removed 8 bases at V and 0 bases at J, with 14 bases between. This CDR3 has 15 residues. CDR1 is MNHNS, CDR2 SASEGT, per germline. In TCRdb, the RT-PCR reads were re-called with MiXCR into one record per CDR3 protein. The table shows more than 550,000 distinct CDR3 sequences, with 13% to 15% occurring only once. The origin of this receptor is a female donor in good health, serving as a healthy control. The chain recombines TRBV6-1 with TRBJ1-5; D ambiguous. Sample: memory CD4+ T cells from blood. CDR3 protein: CASLPDPYSNQPQHF. The CDR3 nucleotides are TGTGCCAGCTTACCCGATCCCTATAGCAATCAGCCCCAGCATTTT.